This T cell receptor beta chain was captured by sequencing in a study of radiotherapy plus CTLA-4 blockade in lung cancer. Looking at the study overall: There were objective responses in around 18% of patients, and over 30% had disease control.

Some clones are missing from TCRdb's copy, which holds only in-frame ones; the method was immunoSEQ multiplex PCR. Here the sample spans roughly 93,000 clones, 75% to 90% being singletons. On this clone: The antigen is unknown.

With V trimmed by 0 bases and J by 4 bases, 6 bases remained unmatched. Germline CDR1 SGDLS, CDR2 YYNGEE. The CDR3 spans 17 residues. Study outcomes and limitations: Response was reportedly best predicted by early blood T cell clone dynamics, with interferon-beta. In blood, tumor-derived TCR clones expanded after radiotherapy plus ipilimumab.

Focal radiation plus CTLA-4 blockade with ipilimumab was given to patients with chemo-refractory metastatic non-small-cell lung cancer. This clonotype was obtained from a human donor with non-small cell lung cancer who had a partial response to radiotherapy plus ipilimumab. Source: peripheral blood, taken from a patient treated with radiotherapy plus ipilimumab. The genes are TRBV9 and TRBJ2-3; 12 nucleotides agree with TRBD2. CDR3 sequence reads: CASSVGASGRASDTQYF. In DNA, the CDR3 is TGTGCCAGCAGCGTAGGAGCTAGCGGGAGGGCCTCAGATACGCAGTATTTT.